This T cell receptor (beta chain) was recovered during a study of control samples from healthy donors and cancer patients. Germline V CDR1 and CDR2: KGHDR, SFDVKD. J lost 4 bases, V lost 3 bases, and 8 bases had no gene match. This CDR3 spans 16 amino acids. The protocol was immunoSEQ multiplex PCR, while the TCRdb copy is restricted to in-frame clones and leaves out a portion. The repertoire includes roughly 400,000 clones, around 90% of them detected once, and around 6.4% sits in the top ten. Sequenced input: PBMCs. V usage is TRBV24-1 and J usage is TRBJ1-2, with TRBD1 identical over 9 bases. This TCR derives from a man in his forties with head and neck cancer. CDR3 residues: CATSDPSGQGSYGYTF. The CDR3 nucleotides read TGTGCCACCAGTGATCCATCGGGACAGGGTAGCTATGGCTACACCTTC.